The 20 T cell receptor beta chains below all came from one sample that was sequenced in a study of immune evolution from preneoplasia to lung adenocarcinoma. Repertoires were generated with immunoSEQ multiplex PCR, while TCRdb's copy carries only in-frame clones and drops some. The data hold 5,000 to 6,000 clones, with 80% observed a single time. Sequencing was done on a sample of FFPE minimally invasive lung adenocarcinoma tissue. The receptors were gathered from a person aged 60-79 years with lung adenocarcinoma.

The J gene is TRBJ1-1, the V gene TRBV5-4; 9 positions match TRBD1. CDR3 length: 13 residues. Germline V CDR1 and CDR2: SGHNT, YYREEE (reference sequence). Trimming took 4 bases from V and 11 from J; bases not matched to a gene: 9. CDR3 sequence (DNA): TGTGCCAGCAGCCTAACCGGGACAGGGTACGCTTTCTTT. This sequence encodes CASSLTGTGYAFF.

The rearrangement joins TRBV15 to TRBJ2-2, with TRBD1 matching 9 bases. V dropped 5 bases and J dropped 1; count of bases not matched to a gene: 5. The CDR3 sequence is 16 residues long. CDR1 and CDR2 from the germline V gene are LNHNV and YYDKDF (reference sequence). CDR3 sequence (DNA): TGTGCCACCAGCCGAGGGGGACAGGGGAACACCGGGGAGCTGTTTTTT. Amino acid sequence: CATSRGGQGNTGELFF.

J is TRBJ2-7 and V is TRBV7-8; the D call may be TRBD1 or TRBD2 (6 bases each). Trimming took off 7 bases at V and 5 bases at J, with 21 bases between the two ends. Germline CDR1 and CDR2: SGHVS and FQNEAQ. The CDR3 totals 15 residues. The CDR3 reads CASTKGGLGVHEQYF. CDR3 nucleotide sequence: TGTGCCAGCACCAAAGGGGGGCTAGGGGTCCACGAGCAGTACTTC.

The chain recombines TRBV2 with TRBJ1-2; the D gene is possibly TRBD1 (5 bases). The germline V and J ends were trimmed by 2 bases and 11 bases, with 15 bases remaining between them. The germline gives CDR1 SNHLY, CDR2 FYNNEI. The CDR3 covers 13 residues. CDR3: CASSESQQVVYTF. The DNA for the CDR3 is TGTGCCAGCAGTGAATCGCAACAGGTCGTTTACACCTTC.

The chain joins TRBV2 to TRBJ2-2, with a weak D call TRBD2 (6 bases). The germline CDR1 and CDR2 sequences are SNHLY and FYNNEI. V lost 6 bases and J 7 bases, leaving 24 bases between the germline ends. The CDR3 extends over 17 amino acids. The CDR3: CASRLGGDEGTGGELFF. In nucleotides, the CDR3 is TGTGCCAGCAGATTAGGAGGGGATGAGGGGACCGGCGGGGAGCTGTTTTTT.

This rearrangement joins TRBV29-1 to TRBJ1-1; D remains unclear. With 6 bases removed from V and 3 bases from J, the gap between germline ends came to 11 bases. Germline-derived CDR1 and CDR2 are SQVTM and ANQGSEA. The CDR3 loop spans 12 amino acids. DNA of the CDR3: TGCAGCGTGGGAAGGGTATACACTGAAGCTTTCTTT. This translates into CSVGRVYTEAFF.

The genes are TRBV20-1 and TRBJ1-4; D remains unclear. V was shortened by 5 bases and J by 7 bases, with 8 bases between the two germline ends. This CDR3 has 11 residues. The germline V gene has CDR1 DFQATT and CDR2 SNEGSKA (reference sequence). CDR3 sequence reads: CSAAQGEKLFF. Here the CDR3 DNA reads TGCAGTGCTGCCCAAGGTGAAAAACTGTTTTTT.

This clone has just one count. This chain joins TRBV27 and TRBJ1-4; tentatively, D is TRBD1 (5 bases). Germline V gene data show CDR1 as MNHEY and CDR2 as SMNVEV (reference sequence). Trimming cost V 5 bases and J 2 bases, with 9 bases left between them. The CDR3 runs 14 residues. CDR3: CASSEGLTNEKLFF. For the CDR3, the DNA is TGTGCCAGCAGTGAGGGGTTGACTAATGAAAAACTGTTTTTT.

In this sample, this clone turned up once. The V call is TRBV9, the J call TRBJ2-7; 10 bases align to TRBD1. V dropped 4 bases and J dropped 2; count of bases not matched to a gene: 3. Germline V gives CDR1 SGDLS, CDR2 YYNGEE. The CDR3 runs to 14 residues. CDR3 amino acids: CASSTGQGAYEQYF. The CDR3 DNA sequence: TGTGCCAGCAGCACTGGACAGGGGGCCTACGAGCAGTACTTC. Variable domain in full (rest from reference TRBV9 and TRBJ2-7): DSGVTQTPKHLITATGQRVTLRCSPRSGDLSVYWYQQSLDQGLQFLIQYYNGEERAKGNILERFSAQQFPDLHSELNLSSLELGDSALYFCASSTGQGAYEQYFGPGTRLTVT.

The rearrangement uses TRBV11-2 and TRBJ2-7; D is uncertain. This CDR3 has 13 amino acids. Germline CDR1 reads SGHAT; CDR2 reads FQNNGV. Between the trimmed V and J ends, which lost 2 bases and 6 bases, there was a span of 11 bases. CDR3 bases: TGTGCCAGCAGCTTATGGCTAGTTGGCGAGCAGTACTTC. It yields the protein CASSLWLVGEQYF.

This clone was seen once. This rearrangement joins TRBV5-4 to TRBJ2-5; D possibly uses TRBD1 or TRBD2 (5 bases each). This CDR3 region has 14 residues. The V end was cut by 4 bases, the J end by 4 bases, with 14 bases between. From germline, CDR1 is SGHNT and CDR2 YYREEE (reference sequence). Written as DNA, the CDR3 is TGTGCCAGCAGCCGTTCTGGGGGTGGAGAGACCCAGTACTTC. Encoded protein: CASSRSGGGETQYF.

V is TRBV7-8 and J is TRBJ1-5; no clear D. Germline V gene lookup returns CDR1 SGHVS and CDR2 FQNEAQ. There are 13 residues in the CDR3. V lost 1 base and J 3 bases, leaving 4 bases between the germline ends. The CDR3 is CASSLDLNQPQHF. The CDR3 nucleotides read TGTGCCAGCAGCTTAGATCTCAATCAGCCCCAGCATTTT.

The rearrangement uses TRBV19 and TRBJ2-1, with 10 bases fitting TRBD2. Per germline, CDR1 LNHDA and CDR2 SQIVND (reference sequence). Germline trimming cut 2 bases from V and 0 bases from J; bases unmatched to any gene: 13. This CDR3 is 20 amino acids long. The CDR3 loop reads CASSIIPGLARARSYNEQFF. In DNA, the CDR3 is TGTGCCAGTAGTATAATACCGGGACTAGCGAGAGCCCGCTCCTACAATGAGCAGTTCTTC.

This chain connects TRBV4-1 to TRBJ2-3; D not certain. The CDR3 has 12 residues. The V gene's germline CDR1 is MGHRA and CDR2 YSYEKL. The V end lost 5 bases, the J end lost 7 bases, and 10 bases lay between the germline ends. This chain's CDR3 is CASSRSGYTQYF. CDR3 DNA: TGCGCCAGCAGCAGAAGTGGATATACGCAGTATTTT.

The rearrangement uses TRBV12-5 and TRBJ1-2; 10 nucleotides align to TRBD1. This CDR3 has 16 amino acids. The germline V gene has CDR1 LGHNT and CDR2 FRNRAP. V lost 2 bases, J lost 0 bases, and 3 bases stayed unmatched. The CDR3 is CASGLRGTGANYGYTF. The CDR3 coding sequence is TGTGCTAGTGGTTTGAGGGGGACAGGGGCTAACTATGGCTACACCTTC.

The chain employs TRBV29-1 and TRBJ1-5; possible D gene TRBD1, 5 bases. Trimming removed 1 base from V and 3 bases from J, with 7 bases in between. The V gene's germline CDR1 is SQVTM and CDR2 ANQGSEA. CDR3 length equals 13 residues. Written as DNA, the CDR3 is TGCAGCGTTGAAGGGGGCGACAATCAGCCCCAGCATTTT. It encodes CSVEGGDNQPQHF.

CDR3 protein: CASSRGQSSYNEQFF. For the CDR3, the DNA is TGTGCCAGCAGCAGGGGACAAAGCTCCTACAATGAGCAGTTCTTC. V and J are TRBV6-5 and TRBJ2-1, with D maybe TRBD1 (6 bases). CDR1 and CDR2 from the germline V gene are MNHEY and SVGAGI. The CDR3 runs to 15 residues. V shed 6 bases and J shed 0 bases, with 12 bases lying between them.

The chain joins TRBV5-1 to TRBJ1-5; possible D gene TRBD1, 5 bases. The ends were cut back, 3 bases at V and 5 bases at J, with 12 bases in the middle. CDR1 and CDR2 (germline): SGHRS, YFSETQ. The CDR3 totals 14 residues. Here the CDR3 DNA reads TGCGCCAGCAGCTCCTTACAGGAGGATCAGCCCCAGCATTTT. This encodes CASSSLQEDQPQHF.

V gene TRBV30 combines with J gene TRBJ1-3; D is ambiguous. CDR3 length equals 12 residues. The germline CDR1 and CDR2 sequences are GTSNPN and SVGIG (reference sequence). V shed 2 bases and J shed 3 bases, with 5 bases lying between them. The chain's CDR3 is CAWSTHGNTIYF. Written as DNA, the CDR3 is TGTGCCTGGAGTACACATGGAAACACCATATATTTT.

The V call is TRBV9, the J call TRBJ1-2; D not resolved. V lost 10 bases and J lost 4, with 14 bases in between. Germline CDR1 is SGDLS and CDR2 is YYNGEE. There are 12 residues in the CDR3. The CDR3 DNA is TGTGCCTCTGCACCTCTGGGCTATGGCTACACCTTC. Its translation is CASAPLGYGYTF.